The source of this TCR beta chain is a study of T cell responses to AZD1222 COVID-19 vaccine. Sequencing was performed with immunoSEQ multiplex PCR; in TCRdb, only in-frame clones are kept and a portion is missing. The table lists 70,000 or so clones, approximately 87% of them singletons. Concerning this clone itself: Its specificity is unknown.

Study observations and caveats: An increase in Spike-specific TCR breadth and depth was observed after two AZD1222 doses. In the spike-specific TCR repertoire, nearly half reportedly target unmutated variant regions. Mostly white British, mostly female donors; authors suggested clonal diversity may be underestimated. Only a handful of individuals given AZD1222 were seropositive at baseline.

Deletions cut 1 base from V and 7 bases from J, with 1 base between. CDR1 and CDR2 from the germline V gene are MNHEY and SVGAGI. CDR3 length equals 11 residues. This TCR derives from an adult who received the AZD1222 COVID-19 vaccine. Source: peripheral blood, taken 28 days after the second AZD1222 dose. V is TRBV6-5 and J is TRBJ2-2, with unresolved D. CDR3 region: CASSYFGELFF. In DNA form, the CDR3 reads TGTGCCAGCAGTTACTTCGGGGAGCTGTTTTTT.